This TCR beta chain was captured in a study of identical twins. TCRdb called the 5' RACE reads again in MiXCR, with one record for every CDR3 protein. The sample lists over 600,000 distinct CDR3 sequences; 21% were seen once. With V trimmed by 0 bases and J by 3 bases, 6 bases remained unmatched. Looked up from germline, CDR1 is LGHNA and CDR2 is YNFKEQ. The CDR3 runs 17 residues. The sample was also linked to a second study, of T cells expressing NK-cell markers. That paper adds: Among the eight sequenced donors, seven tested HCMV-seropositive and one tested seronegative.

The receptor's source is a woman between 18 and 29 years old in good health. The chain combines TRBV4-2 with TRBJ2-1; the match to TRBD2 covers 9 bases. The sample comprised PBMCs. CDR3 DNA: TGTGCCAGCAGCCAAGAACCCTCTAGCGGGGTCTACAATGAGCAGTTCTTC. Protein: CASSQEPSSGVYNEQFF.